This T cell receptor beta chain was identified during a study of breast tumors, draining lymph nodes, adjacent tissues (dated by TCRdb to 2015 to 2016). For the wider study: In breast cancer patients, the study compared the TCR beta repertoires of tumor, adjacent nontumor tissue and axillary lymph nodes. In human breast cancer, the study set out to assess how tumor, surrounding tissue and draining lymph node repertoires relate to one another and whether T cells might be exchanged between them. Study-level results and caveats: Tumor and nontumor tissue repertoires were significantly more similar in luminal-like than in basal-like breast cancer. Tumor T-cell repertoires showed less diversity than lymph node repertoires and more diversity than nontumor tissue repertoires, and tumor T-cell repertoires showed preferential V and J gene usage. The data were considered consistent with most tumor T cells being derived from the lymph node and subsequently expanding within tumor tissue. The conclusion that tumor T cells originate in lymph nodes was presented as consistent with a hypothesis rather than as directly demonstrated.

Remarks on this clonotype: The antigen it binds to is not known. One base away there is no much larger clone; base qualities are not given.

These reads were obtained on an Illumina HiSeq 2000. TCR beta chain libraries were generated by multiplex PCR amplification. High-throughput sequencing was used to analyze the amplified TCR beta chain products. TCRdb handled the public reads itself, with Q25 trimming in fastp and clone calling in MiXCR, and kept productive beta chains. All rows with the same CDR3 protein become a single entry with the most common DNA and genes. The sample table lists 150,000 to 200,000 distinct CDR3 sequences, approximately 33% of them with a count of one. 3.5% to 4.5% of the sample is in the top ten clones. The germline V gene (reference sequence) supplies CDR1 LGHDT and CDR2 YNNKEL. From its cysteine to its phenylalanine, the CDR3 spans 14 amino acids. Left in the record is the CDR3 DNA by itself, 42 bases read in frame from the first base. V loses 6 bases of germline sequence and J loses 3 bases, and the interval between the two ends is 11 bases.

Lymph node samples were obtained from the axillary draining lymph nodes of breast cancer patients. Sequenced sample: axillary lymph node tissue. The V and J genes are TRBV3-1 and TRBJ1-4, with TRBD1 perhaps the D gene, on 6 matching bases. The origin of this receptor is a female donor with breast cancer. Some clones in this sample may be carry-over from other donors' samples. The CDR3 protein: CASRPTGPNEKLFF. The DNA is TGTGCCAGCAGGCCAACAGGGCCTAATGAAAAACTGTTTTTT.